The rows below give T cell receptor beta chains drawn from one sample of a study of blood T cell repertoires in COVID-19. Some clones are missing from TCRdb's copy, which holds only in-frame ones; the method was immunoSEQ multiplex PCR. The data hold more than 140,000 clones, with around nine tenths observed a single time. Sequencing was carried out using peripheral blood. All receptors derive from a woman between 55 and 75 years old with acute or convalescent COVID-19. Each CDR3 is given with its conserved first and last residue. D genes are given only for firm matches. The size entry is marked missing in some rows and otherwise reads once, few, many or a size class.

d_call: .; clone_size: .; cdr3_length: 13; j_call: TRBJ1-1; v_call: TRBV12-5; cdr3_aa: CASGLDTDTEAFF; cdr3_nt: TGTGCTAGTGGGCTGGACACCGACACTGAAGCTTTCTTT
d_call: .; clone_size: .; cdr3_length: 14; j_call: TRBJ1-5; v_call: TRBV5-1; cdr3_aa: CASSWGGENQPQHF; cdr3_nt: TGCGCCAGCAGCTGGGGTGGGGAGAATCAGCCCCAGCATTTT
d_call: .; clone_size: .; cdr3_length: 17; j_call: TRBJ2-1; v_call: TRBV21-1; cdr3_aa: CASSGRTTQGSYNEQFF; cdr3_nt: TGTGCCAGCAGCGGACGGACAACCCAGGGCTCCTACAATGAGCAGTTCTTC
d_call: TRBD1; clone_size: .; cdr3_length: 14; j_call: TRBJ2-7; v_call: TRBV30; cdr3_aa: CAWSQGTGGREQYF; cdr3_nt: TGTGCCTGGAGTCAGGGGACAGGGGGCAGGGAGCAGTACTTC
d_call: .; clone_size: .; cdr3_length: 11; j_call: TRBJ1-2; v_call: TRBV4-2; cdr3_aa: CASSQIGVYTF; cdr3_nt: TGTGCCAGCAGCCAAATCGGGGTCTACACCTTC
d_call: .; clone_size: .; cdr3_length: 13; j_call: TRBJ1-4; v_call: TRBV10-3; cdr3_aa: CAISESGTEKLFF; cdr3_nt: TGTGCCATCAGTGAGTCGGGCACTGAAAAACTGTTTTTT
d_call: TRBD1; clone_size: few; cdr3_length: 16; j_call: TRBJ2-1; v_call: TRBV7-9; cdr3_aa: CASSLFLGQGAAEQFF; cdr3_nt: TGTGCCAGCAGCTTATTCCTCGGACAGGGCGCCGCGGAGCAGTTCTTC
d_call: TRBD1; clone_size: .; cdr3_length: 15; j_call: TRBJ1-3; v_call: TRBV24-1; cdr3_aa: CATSDHRGPGNTIYF; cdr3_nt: TGTGCCACCAGTGACCACAGGGGTCCCGGAAACACCATATATTTT
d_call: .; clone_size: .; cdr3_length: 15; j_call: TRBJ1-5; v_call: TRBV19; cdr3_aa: CASSEWSGVDQPQHF; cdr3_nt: TGTGCCAGTAGTGAGTGGTCAGGGGTTGATCAGCCCCAGCATTTT
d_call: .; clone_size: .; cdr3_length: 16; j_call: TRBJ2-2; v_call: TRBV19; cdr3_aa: CASSIISITNTGELFF; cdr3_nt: TGTGCCAGTAGTATCATTAGCATAACGAACACCGGGGAGCTGTTTTTT
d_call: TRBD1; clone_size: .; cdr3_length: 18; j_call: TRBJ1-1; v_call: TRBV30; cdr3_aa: CAWSVRGRDRGLSAEAFF; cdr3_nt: TGTGCCTGGAGTGTAAGGGGGAGGGACAGGGGGCTGAGTGCTGAAGCTTTCTTT
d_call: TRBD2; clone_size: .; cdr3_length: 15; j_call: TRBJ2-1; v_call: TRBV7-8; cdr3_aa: CASSLSRMWGGEQFF; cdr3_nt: TGTGCCAGCAGCTTATCCCGAATGTGGGGAGGGGAGCAGTTCTTC
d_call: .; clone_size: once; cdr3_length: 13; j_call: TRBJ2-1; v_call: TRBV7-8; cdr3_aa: CASSSGQYNEQFF; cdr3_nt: TGTGCCAGCAGCAGCGGACAGTACAATGAGCAGTTCTTC
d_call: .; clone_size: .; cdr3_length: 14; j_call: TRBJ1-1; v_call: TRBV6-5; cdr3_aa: CASGHLQSYTEAFF; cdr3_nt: TGTGCCAGCGGTCATTTACAGTCATACACTGAAGCTTTCTTT
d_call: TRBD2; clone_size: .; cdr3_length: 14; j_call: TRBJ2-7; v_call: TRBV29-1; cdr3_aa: CSVGATSAGDEQYF; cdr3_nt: TGCAGCGTTGGGGCCACCAGTGCGGGGGACGAGCAGTACTTC
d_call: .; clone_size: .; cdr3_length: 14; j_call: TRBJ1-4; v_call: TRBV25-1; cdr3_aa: CASSEAGLREKLFF; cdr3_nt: TGTGCCAGCAGTGAGGCTGGCTTGCGGGAAAAACTGTTTTTT
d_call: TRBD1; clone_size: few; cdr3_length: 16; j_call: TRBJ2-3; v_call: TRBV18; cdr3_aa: CASSPMRTGTTDTQYF; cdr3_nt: TGTGCCAGCTCACCGATGCGGACAGGGACCACAGATACGCAGTATTTT
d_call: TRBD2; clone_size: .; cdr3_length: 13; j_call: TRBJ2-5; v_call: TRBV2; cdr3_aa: CASRSGRAETQYF; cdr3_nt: TGTGCCAGCAGATCTGGGAGGGCCGAGACCCAGTACTTC
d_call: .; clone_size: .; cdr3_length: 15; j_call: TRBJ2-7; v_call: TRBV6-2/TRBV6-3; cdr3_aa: CASSNPGLQFYEQYF; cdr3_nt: TGTGCCAGCAGCAACCCGGGACTTCAATTCTACGAGCAGTACTTC
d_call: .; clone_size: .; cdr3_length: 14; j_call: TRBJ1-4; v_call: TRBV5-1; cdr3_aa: CASSLGGAGEKLFF; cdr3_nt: TGCGCCAGCAGCCTCGGGGGGGCTGGTGAAAAACTGTTTTTT
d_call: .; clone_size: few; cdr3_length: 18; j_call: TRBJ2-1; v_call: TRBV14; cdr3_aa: CASSPMGQGMRSYNEQFF; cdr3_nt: TGTGCCAGCAGTCCGATGGGCCAGGGGATGAGGTCCTACAATGAGCAGTTCTTC
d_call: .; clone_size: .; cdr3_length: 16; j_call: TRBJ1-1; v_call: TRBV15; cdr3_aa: CATSRDVGVRDTEAFF; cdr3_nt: TGTGCCACCAGCAGAGATGTAGGGGTAAGAGACACTGAAGCTTTCTTT
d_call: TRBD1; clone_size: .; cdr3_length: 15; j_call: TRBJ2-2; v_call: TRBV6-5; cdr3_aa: CASRHGQGYTGELFF; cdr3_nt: TGTGCCAGCAGGCACGGACAGGGTTATACCGGGGAGCTGTTTTTT
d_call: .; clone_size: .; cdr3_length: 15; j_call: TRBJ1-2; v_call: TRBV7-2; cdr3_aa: CASSRDSQPNYGYTF; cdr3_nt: TGTGCCAGCAGCAGAGACAGCCAGCCTAACTATGGCTACACCTTC
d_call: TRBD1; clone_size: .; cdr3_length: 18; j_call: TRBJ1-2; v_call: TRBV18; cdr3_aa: CASSPTDRGEPRGYGYTF; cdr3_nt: TGTGCCAGCTCACCTACGGACAGGGGCGAACCCCGGGGCTATGGCTACACCTTC
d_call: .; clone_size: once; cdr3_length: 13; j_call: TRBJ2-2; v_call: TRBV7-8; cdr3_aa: CASSLGPTGELFF; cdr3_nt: TGTGCCAGCAGCTTAGGGCCCACCGGGGAGCTGTTTTTT
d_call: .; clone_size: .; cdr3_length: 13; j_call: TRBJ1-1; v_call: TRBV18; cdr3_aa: CASSPGEATEAFF; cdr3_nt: TGTGCCAGCTCGCCAGGCGAGGCCACTGAAGCTTTCTTT
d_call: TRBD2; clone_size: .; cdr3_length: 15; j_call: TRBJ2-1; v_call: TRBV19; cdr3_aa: CASSIPAGALSVQFF; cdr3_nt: TGTGCCAGTAGTATCCCAGCGGGAGCCCTTTCTGTGCAGTTCTTC
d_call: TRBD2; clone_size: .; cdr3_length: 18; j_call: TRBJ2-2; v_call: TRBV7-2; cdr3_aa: CASSQRTSGSGITGELFF; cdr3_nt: TGTGCCAGCAGCCAACGGACTAGCGGGTCAGGTATCACCGGGGAGCTGTTTTTT
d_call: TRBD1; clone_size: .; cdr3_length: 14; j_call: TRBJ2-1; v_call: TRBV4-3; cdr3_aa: CASSQEVRGTEQFF; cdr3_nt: TGCGCCAGCAGCCAAGAGGTCAGGGGGACGGAGCAGTTCTTC
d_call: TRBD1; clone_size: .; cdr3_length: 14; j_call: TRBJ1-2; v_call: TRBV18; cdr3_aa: CASSPGGAAYGYTF; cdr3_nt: TGTGCCAGCTCCCCAGGGGGCGCGGCATATGGCTACACCTTC
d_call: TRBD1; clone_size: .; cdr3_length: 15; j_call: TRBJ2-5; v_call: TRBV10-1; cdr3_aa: CASARDRVTVETQYF; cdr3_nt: TGCGCCAGCGCCCGGGACAGGGTCACAGTGGAGACCCAGTACTTC
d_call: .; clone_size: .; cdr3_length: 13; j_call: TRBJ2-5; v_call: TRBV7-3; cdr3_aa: CASSSDRQETQYF; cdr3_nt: TGTGCCAGCAGCTCGGACAGACAAGAGACCCAGTACTTC
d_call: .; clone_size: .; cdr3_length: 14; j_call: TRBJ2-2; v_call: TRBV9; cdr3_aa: CASKKDRNTGELFF; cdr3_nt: TGTGCCAGCAAGAAGGACAGGAACACCGGGGAGCTGTTTTTT
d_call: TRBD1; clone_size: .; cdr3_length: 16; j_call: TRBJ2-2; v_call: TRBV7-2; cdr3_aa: CASSWTGQRNTGELFF; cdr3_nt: TGTGCCAGCAGCTGGACAGGGCAGAGAAACACCGGGGAGCTGTTTTTT
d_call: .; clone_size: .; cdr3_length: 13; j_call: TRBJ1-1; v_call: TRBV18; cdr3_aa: CASSRGVETEAFF; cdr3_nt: TGTGCCAGCTCACGGGGGGTAGAGACTGAAGCTTTCTTT
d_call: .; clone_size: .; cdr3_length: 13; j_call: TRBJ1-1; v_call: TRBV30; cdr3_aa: CAWSVVSGTSAFF; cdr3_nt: TGTGCCTGGAGTGTAGTTTCCGGGACAAGTGCTTTCTTT
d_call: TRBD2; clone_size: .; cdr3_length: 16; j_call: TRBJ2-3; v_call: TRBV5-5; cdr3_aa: CASSFLSRGGGDTQYF; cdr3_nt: TGTGCCAGCAGCTTTTTGTCGCGGGGGGGCGGTGATACGCAGTATTTT
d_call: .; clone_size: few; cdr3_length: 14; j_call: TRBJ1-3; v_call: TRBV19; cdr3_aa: CASSMNWSGNTIYF; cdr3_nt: TGTGCCAGTAGTATGAACTGGTCTGGAAACACCATATATTTT
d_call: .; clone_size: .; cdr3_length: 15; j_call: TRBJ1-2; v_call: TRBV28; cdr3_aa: CASRGPFVGNYGYTF; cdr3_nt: TGTGCCAGCAGGGGCCCATTCGTCGGTAACTATGGCTACACCTTC
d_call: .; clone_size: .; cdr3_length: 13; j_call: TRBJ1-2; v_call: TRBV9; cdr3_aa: CASSAGGDYGYTF; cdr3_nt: TGTGCCAGCAGCGCGGGGGGAGACTATGGCTACACCTTC
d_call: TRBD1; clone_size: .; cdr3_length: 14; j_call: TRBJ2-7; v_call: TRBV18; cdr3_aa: CASSPLEGAGEQYF; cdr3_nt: TGTGCCAGCTCACCACTCGAGGGGGCGGGCGAGCAGTACTTC
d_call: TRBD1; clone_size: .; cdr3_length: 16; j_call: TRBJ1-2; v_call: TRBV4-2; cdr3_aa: CASSQEIPDRGPGYTF; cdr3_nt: TGTGCCAGCAGCCAAGAAATTCCGGACAGGGGGCCTGGCTACACCTTC
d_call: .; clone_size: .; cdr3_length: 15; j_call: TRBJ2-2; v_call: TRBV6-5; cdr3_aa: CASSYGKGTTGELFF; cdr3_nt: TGTGCCAGCAGTTACGGTAAAGGGACAACCGGGGAGCTGTTTTTT
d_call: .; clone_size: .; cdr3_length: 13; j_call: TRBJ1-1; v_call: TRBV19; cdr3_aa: CASSISGVPEAFF; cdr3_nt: TGTGCCAGTAGTATTTCGGGGGTTCCTGAAGCTTTCTTT
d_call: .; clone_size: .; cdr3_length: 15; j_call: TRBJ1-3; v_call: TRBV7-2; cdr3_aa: CASSFYQVSGNTIYF; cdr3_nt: TGTGCCAGCAGCTTTTACCAGGTCTCTGGAAACACCATATATTTT
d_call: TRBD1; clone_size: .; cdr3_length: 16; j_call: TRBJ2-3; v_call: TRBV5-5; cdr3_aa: CASSFVGQEITDTQYF; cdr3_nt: TGTGCCAGCAGCTTTGTGGGACAGGAAATCACAGATACGCAGTATTTT
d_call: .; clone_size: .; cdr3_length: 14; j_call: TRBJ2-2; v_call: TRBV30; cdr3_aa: CAWRRQLNTGELFF; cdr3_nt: TGTGCCTGGAGGCGACAGCTAAACACCGGGGAGCTGTTTTTT
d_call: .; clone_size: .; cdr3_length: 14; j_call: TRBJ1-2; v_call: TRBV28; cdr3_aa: CASSLAQDGNGYTF; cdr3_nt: TGTGCCAGCAGTTTAGCACAGGATGGAAATGGCTACACCTTC
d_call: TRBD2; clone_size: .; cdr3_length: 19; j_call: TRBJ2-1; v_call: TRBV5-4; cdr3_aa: CASSPPGLAGGGSGNEQFF; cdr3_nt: TGTGCCAGCAGCCCCCCGGGACTAGCGGGGGGCGGGTCCGGCAATGAGCAGTTCTTC
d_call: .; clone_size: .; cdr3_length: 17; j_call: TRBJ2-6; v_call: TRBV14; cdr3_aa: CASSQDVENSGANVLTF; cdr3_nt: TGTGCCAGCAGCCAAGATGTCGAGAACTCTGGGGCCAACGTCCTGACTTTC